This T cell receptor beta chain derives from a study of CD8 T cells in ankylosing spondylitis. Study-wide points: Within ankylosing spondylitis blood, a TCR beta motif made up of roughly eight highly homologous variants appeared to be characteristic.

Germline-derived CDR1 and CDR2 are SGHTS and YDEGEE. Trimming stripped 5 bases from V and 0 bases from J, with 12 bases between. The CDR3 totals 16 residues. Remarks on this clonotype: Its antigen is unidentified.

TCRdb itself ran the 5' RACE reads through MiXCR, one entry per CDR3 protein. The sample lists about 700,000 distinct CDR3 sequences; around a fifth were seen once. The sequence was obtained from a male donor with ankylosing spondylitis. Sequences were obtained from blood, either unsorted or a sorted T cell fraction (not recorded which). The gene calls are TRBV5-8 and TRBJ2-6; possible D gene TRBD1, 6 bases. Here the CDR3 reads CASRFRDTSGANVLTF. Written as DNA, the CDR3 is TGTGCCAGCAGGTTCCGGGACACCTCTGGGGCCAACGTCCTGACTTTC.